This is a list of T cell receptor beta chains from one sample in a study of blood T cell repertoires in COVID-19. Using immunoSEQ multiplex PCR, the repertoire was profiled, and TCRdb retains in-frame clones only, with some absent. The data contain approximately 270,000 clones, 70% to 90% of them singletons. The specimen sequenced was peripheral blood. The source of these receptors is a human donor with COVID-19, enrolled during active disease. The donor label of this sample is uncertain. Each CDR3 is given with its conserved first and last residue. The order of the fields is J gene, V gene, D gene, clone size, CDR3 protein, CDR3 DNA. A D gene is named only where the DNA matches it firmly. Part of the rows lack a size; the others show once, few, many or a class for expanded clones.

j_call: TRBJ1-2
v_call: TRBV28
d_call: NA
clone_size: NA
cdr3_aa: CASSLMDYGYTF
cdr3_nt: TGTGCCAGTTCCCTAATGGACTATGGCTACACCTTC

j_call: TRBJ1-3
v_call: TRBV2
d_call: NA
clone_size: few
cdr3_aa: CASSVSGWKDIYF
cdr3_nt: TGTGCCAGCAGTGTATCAGGGTGGAAGGACATATATTTT

j_call: TRBJ1-2
v_call: TRBV11-2
d_call: NA
clone_size: NA
cdr3_aa: CASSLERGTNYGYTF
cdr3_nt: TGTGCCAGCAGCTTAGAAAGGGGGACAAACTATGGCTACACCTTC

j_call: TRBJ1-5
v_call: TRBV30
d_call: TRBD1
clone_size: NA
cdr3_aa: CAWSPDRDQPQHF
cdr3_nt: TGTGCCTGGAGCCCCGACAGGGATCAGCCCCAGCATTTT

j_call: TRBJ2-3
v_call: TRBV27
d_call: NA
clone_size: NA
cdr3_aa: CASRQGTVWFGTQYF
cdr3_nt: TGTGCCAGCAGGCAGGGGACGGTTTGGTTTGGTACGCAGTATTTT

j_call: TRBJ1-2
v_call: TRBV28
d_call: NA
clone_size: NA
cdr3_aa: CASSLRDKGGYTF
cdr3_nt: TGTGCCAGCAGTCTCCGGGACAAGGGTGGCTACACCTTC

j_call: TRBJ1-4
v_call: TRBV27
d_call: NA
clone_size: NA
cdr3_aa: CASSYRGRVAEKLFF
cdr3_nt: TGTGCCAGCAGTTATCGCGGCAGGGTTGCCGAAAAACTGTTTTTT

j_call: TRBJ2-1
v_call: TRBV7-6
d_call: TRBD2
clone_size: NA
cdr3_aa: CASSQGLAGGGDEQFF
cdr3_nt: TGTGCCAGCAGCCAAGGACTAGCGGGTGGTGGGGATGAGCAGTTCTTC

j_call: TRBJ1-4
v_call: TRBV19
d_call: TRBD1
clone_size: NA
cdr3_aa: CASSATGGGNEKLFF
cdr3_nt: TGTGCCAGTAGTGCAACAGGGGGGGGAAATGAAAAACTGTTTTTT

j_call: TRBJ1-2
v_call: TRBV7-3
d_call: NA
clone_size: NA
cdr3_aa: CASSLGVDAGLRYGYTF
cdr3_nt: TGTGCCAGCAGCTTAGGGGTGGACGCGGGGTTAAGATATGGCTACACCTTC

j_call: TRBJ1-1
v_call: TRBV3-1/TRBV3-2
d_call: TRBD1
clone_size: NA
cdr3_aa: CASSQGRRGGRAEAFF
cdr3_nt: TGTGCCAGCAGCCAAGGAAGAAGAGGGGGCAGGGCTGAAGCTTTCTTT

j_call: TRBJ2-2
v_call: TRBV18
d_call: NA
clone_size: NA
cdr3_aa: CASSPRGGNTGELFF
cdr3_nt: TGTGCCAGCTCACCACGAGGGGGGAACACCGGGGAGCTGTTTTTT

j_call: TRBJ2-3
v_call: TRBV7-9
d_call: NA
clone_size: once
cdr3_aa: CASNRWGHTDTQYF
cdr3_nt: TGTGCCAGCAACAGGTGGGGGCACACAGATACGCAGTATTTT

j_call: TRBJ1-5
v_call: TRBV4-3
d_call: NA
clone_size: once
cdr3_aa: CASSQDPSGDQPQHF
cdr3_nt: TGCGCCAGCAGCCAAGATCCCTCGGGGGATCAGCCCCAGCATTTT

j_call: TRBJ1-4
v_call: TRBV6-1
d_call: NA
clone_size: NA
cdr3_aa: CASSEFSGFVEKLFF
cdr3_nt: TGTGCCAGCAGTGAATTCTCGGGGTTTGTTGAAAAACTGTTTTTT

j_call: TRBJ2-5
v_call: TRBV5-4
d_call: TRBD1
clone_size: once
cdr3_aa: CASSKGQGAGETQYF
cdr3_nt: TGTGCCAGCAGCAAGGGACAGGGGGCTGGGGAGACCCAGTACTTC

j_call: TRBJ1-6
v_call: TRBV19
d_call: NA
clone_size: NA
cdr3_aa: CASSTQAQPNSPLHF
cdr3_nt: TGTGCCAGTAGTACGCAGGCCCAACCAAATTCACCCCTCCACTTT

j_call: TRBJ1-5
v_call: TRBV7-8
d_call: NA
clone_size: NA
cdr3_aa: CASTDYRAGRNQPQHF
cdr3_nt: TGTGCCAGCACCGATTACAGGGCTGGGCGCAATCAGCCCCAGCATTTT

j_call: TRBJ1-5
v_call: TRBV28
d_call: NA
clone_size: NA
cdr3_aa: CASRLSPGGNNQPQHF
cdr3_nt: TGTGCCAGCAGGCTTAGCCCCGGGGGGAACAATCAGCCCCAGCATTTT

j_call: TRBJ1-2
v_call: TRBV12-1
d_call: NA
clone_size: once
cdr3_aa: CASSQQGKRGYTF
cdr3_nt: TGTGCCAGCAGCCAACAGGGGAAACGGGGCTACACCTTC

j_call: TRBJ2-2
v_call: TRBV19
d_call: NA
clone_size: NA
cdr3_aa: CASSILRGTGELFF
cdr3_nt: TGTGCCAGTAGTATCCTCCGGGGCACCGGGGAGCTGTTTTTT

j_call: TRBJ1-2
v_call: TRBV5-4
d_call: NA
clone_size: NA
cdr3_aa: CASSLDARSGGYTF
cdr3_nt: TGTGCCAGCAGCTTGGACGCCAGATCGGGTGGCTACACCTTC

j_call: TRBJ2-2
v_call: TRBV25-1
d_call: TRBD2
clone_size: NA
cdr3_aa: CASSVIAGPNTGELFF
cdr3_nt: TGTGCCAGCAGTGTGATAGCGGGACCGAACACCGGGGAGCTGTTTTTT

j_call: TRBJ1-5
v_call: TRBV19
d_call: NA
clone_size: NA
cdr3_aa: CASTYRRDPGGDQPQHF
cdr3_nt: TGTGCCAGTACCTATAGGAGGGACCCGGGAGGCGATCAGCCCCAGCATTTT

j_call: TRBJ2-2
v_call: TRBV11-3
d_call: TRBD2
clone_size: NA
cdr3_aa: CASSKTGASGSNGELFF
cdr3_nt: TGTGCCAGCAGTAAGACCGGGGCTAGCGGGAGTAACGGGGAGCTGTTTTTT

j_call: TRBJ1-4
v_call: TRBV29-1
d_call: TRBD1
clone_size: NA
cdr3_aa: CSGGQGLAGKLFF
cdr3_nt: TGCAGCGGGGGACAGGGACTAGCAGGAAAACTGTTTTTT

j_call: TRBJ1-2
v_call: TRBV7-9
d_call: NA
clone_size: NA
cdr3_aa: CASSPTGLGYTF
cdr3_nt: TGTGCCAGCAGCCCAACAGGGCTCGGCTACACCTTC

j_call: TRBJ2-7
v_call: TRBV28
d_call: NA
clone_size: NA
cdr3_aa: CASSPPGRSYEQYF
cdr3_nt: TGTGCCAGCAGTCCCCCTGGGAGATCCTACGAGCAGTACTTC

j_call: TRBJ1-4
v_call: TRBV28
d_call: NA
clone_size: few
cdr3_aa: CASSPGGGAEKLFF
cdr3_nt: TGTGCCAGCAGTCCCGGTGGGGGGGCTGAAAAACTGTTTTTT

j_call: TRBJ1-1
v_call: TRBV6-5
d_call: NA
clone_size: once
cdr3_aa: CASKPGGLGGTEAFF
cdr3_nt: TGTGCCAGCAAGCCTGGGGGCCTTGGGGGCACTGAAGCTTTCTTT

j_call: TRBJ1-6
v_call: TRBV10-3
d_call: NA
clone_size: NA
cdr3_aa: CATFTGGNSPLHF
cdr3_nt: TGTGCCACCTTTACTGGAGGGAACTCACCCCTCCACTTT

j_call: TRBJ1-1
v_call: TRBV2
d_call: TRBD1
clone_size: few
cdr3_aa: CASSGRGRETEAFF
cdr3_nt: TGTGCCAGCAGTGGAAGGGGGCGAGAGACTGAAGCTTTCTTT

j_call: TRBJ2-5
v_call: TRBV2
d_call: NA
clone_size: NA
cdr3_aa: CASSATGIQETQYF
cdr3_nt: TGTGCCAGCAGTGCGACTGGAATCCAAGAGACCCAGTACTTC

j_call: TRBJ2-7
v_call: TRBV5-1
d_call: TRBD2
clone_size: NA
cdr3_aa: CASSFTGTSGEQYF
cdr3_nt: TGCGCCAGCAGCTTCACCGGGACTAGCGGGGAGCAGTACTTC

j_call: TRBJ1-1
v_call: TRBV11-2
d_call: NA
clone_size: NA
cdr3_aa: CASVRQGIDTEAFF
cdr3_nt: TGTGCCAGCGTCAGGCAGGGAATCGACACTGAAGCTTTCTTT

j_call: TRBJ2-5
v_call: TRBV5-4
d_call: NA
clone_size: NA
cdr3_aa: CASSLKGHSETQYF
cdr3_nt: TGTGCCAGCAGCTTGAAGGGACATTCCGAGACCCAGTACTTC

j_call: TRBJ1-5
v_call: TRBV24-1
d_call: NA
clone_size: NA
cdr3_aa: CATRFRDQPQHF
cdr3_nt: TGTGCCACCAGGTTCAGGGATCAGCCCCAGCATTTT

j_call: TRBJ2-5
v_call: TRBV30
d_call: TRBD2
clone_size: NA
cdr3_aa: CAWTWGEGETQYF
cdr3_nt: TGTGCCTGGACCTGGGGGGAGGGTGAGACCCAGTACTTC

j_call: TRBJ2-7
v_call: TRBV28
d_call: NA
clone_size: NA
cdr3_aa: CASSFTGYRYEQYF
cdr3_nt: TGTGCCAGCAGTTTTACAGGGTATCGCTACGAGCAGTACTTC

j_call: TRBJ2-1
v_call: TRBV5-1
d_call: TRBD2
clone_size: NA
cdr3_aa: CASSLLTSGASYNEQFF
cdr3_nt: TGCGCCAGCAGCTTGTTGACTAGCGGGGCCTCCTACAATGAGCAGTTCTTC

j_call: TRBJ2-4
v_call: TRBV15
d_call: TRBD2
clone_size: NA
cdr3_aa: CATSRLTSVGNIQYF
cdr3_nt: TGTGCCACCAGCAGACTGACTAGCGTGGGGAACATTCAGTACTTC

j_call: TRBJ2-3
v_call: TRBV10-3
d_call: NA
clone_size: NA
cdr3_aa: CAISESAGWDTSHTQYF
cdr3_nt: TGTGCCATCAGTGAGTCGGCCGGCTGGGACACAAGCCATACGCAGTATTTT

j_call: TRBJ2-5
v_call: TRBV28
d_call: NA
clone_size: NA
cdr3_aa: CASSFGKLHPWTQYF
cdr3_nt: TGTGCCAGCAGTTTTGGTAAACTACACCCCTGGACCCAGTACTTC

j_call: TRBJ2-6
v_call: TRBV7-3
d_call: TRBD2
clone_size: NA
cdr3_aa: CASSPLFRGRQSGANVLTF
cdr3_nt: TGTGCCAGCAGCCCCCTATTTCGCGGGAGGCAATCCGGGGCCAACGTCCTGACTTTC

j_call: TRBJ1-5
v_call: TRBV28
d_call: TRBD1
clone_size: NA
cdr3_aa: CASSLSGGDNQPQHF
cdr3_nt: TGTGCCAGCAGTTTATCAGGGGGCGACAATCAGCCCCAGCATTTT

j_call: TRBJ1-2
v_call: TRBV6-1
d_call: NA
clone_size: NA
cdr3_aa: CASTETGGFAGYTF
cdr3_nt: TGTGCCAGCACTGAAACGGGAGGGTTTGCTGGCTACACCTTC

j_call: TRBJ2-1
v_call: TRBV6-5
d_call: TRBD2
clone_size: NA
cdr3_aa: CASTASGPLNEQFF
cdr3_nt: TGTGCCAGCACGGCTAGCGGGCCACTCAATGAGCAGTTCTTC

j_call: TRBJ2-2
v_call: TRBV11-2
d_call: TRBD1
clone_size: NA
cdr3_aa: CASRKDRVNTGELFF
cdr3_nt: TGTGCCAGCAGGAAGGACAGGGTGAACACCGGGGAGCTGTTTTTT

j_call: TRBJ1-2
v_call: TRBV11-2
d_call: NA
clone_size: NA
cdr3_aa: CASSFGEGYGYTF
cdr3_nt: TGTGCCAGCAGCTTCGGCGAGGGCTATGGCTACACCTTC

j_call: TRBJ1-4
v_call: TRBV4-1
d_call: NA
clone_size: NA
cdr3_aa: CASSQDLGGAEKLFF
cdr3_nt: TGCGCCAGCAGCCAAGATCTCGGGGGGGCTGAAAAACTGTTTTTT

j_call: TRBJ2-7
v_call: TRBV5-1
d_call: NA
clone_size: NA
cdr3_aa: CASSLEAGLSYEQYF
cdr3_nt: TGCGCCAGCAGCTTGGAGGCAGGGCTCTCCTACGAGCAGTACTTC

j_call: TRBJ1-3
v_call: TRBV28
d_call: NA
clone_size: NA
cdr3_aa: CASTLGAIRNTIYF
cdr3_nt: TGTGCCAGCACCTTGGGGGCTATTCGAAACACCATATATTTT